The 12 T cell receptor beta chains presented below share a single source sample, sequenced in a study of blood T cell repertoires in COVID-19. Here immunoSEQ multiplex PCR was the method, and the copy in TCRdb shows in-frame clones only, minus some. The sample contains 200,000 to 250,000 clones, approximately 90% of which appear only once. Sequenced sample: peripheral blood. These receptors originate from a man aged 55-75 years with COVID-19, enrolled during active disease.

The chain joins TRBV12-3 or TRBV12-4 to TRBJ1-5; tentatively, D is TRBD1 (6 bases). This CDR3 has 12 residues. V was pared by 5 bases and J by 10 bases, with 12 bases between. CDR3 DNA: TGTGCCAGCAGTCTAACAGGGAAACCCCAGCATTTT. It is translated as CASSLTGKPQHF.

The chain is built from TRBV2 and TRBJ1-4; a possible D gene is TRBD1 (5 bases). V lost 9 bases and J lost 0, with 14 bases in between. Germline CDR1 reads SNHLY; CDR2 reads FYNNEI. CDR3 length equals 15 residues. CDR3 sequence: CASSGTPATNEKLFF. For the CDR3, the DNA is TGTGCCAGTAGCGGGACTCCCGCAACTAATGAAAAACTGTTTTTT. Based on the CDR3 plus reference TRBV2 and TRBJ1-4, the full variable domain is EPEVTQTPSHQVTQMGQEVILRCVPISNHLYFYWYRQILGQKVEFLVSFYNNEISEKSEIFDDQFSVERPDGSNFTLKIRSTKLEDSAMYFCASSGTPATNEKLFFGSGTQLSVL.

The rearrangement uses TRBV6-5 and TRBJ2-1; tentatively, D is TRBD2 (5 bases). The CDR3 extends over 14 amino acids. CDR1 and CDR2 (germline): MNHEY, SVGAGI. V was cut by 2 bases and J by 15 bases, with 20 bases left in between. As DNA, the CDR3 is TGTGCCAGCAGTTACGCCGGGAACCGAGGCTTCGGGTTCTTC. It is translated as CASSYAGNRGFGFF.

The chain recombines TRBV12-3 or TRBV12-4 with TRBJ1-1, with a tentative D call TRBD1 (5 bases). The germline V and J ends were trimmed by 2 bases and 4 bases, with 8 bases remaining between them. There are 13 residues in the CDR3. The CDR3 DNA follows: TGTGCCAGCAGTTTAAAGGGGTTCACTGAAGCTTTCTTT. Translating gives CASSLKGFTEAFF.

The chain has TRBV2 and TRBJ1-5; TRBD1 matches at 7 bases. Looked up from germline, CDR1 is SNHLY and CDR2 is FYNNEI. This CDR3 region has 14 residues. The junction had 5 bases not matched to a gene; V was cut back by 7 bases and J by 2 bases. DNA of the CDR3: TGTGCCAGCAAGGGGGCGCGGGGCAATCAGCCCCAGCATTTT. This gives the protein CASKGARGNQPQHF.

The chain links TRBV4-1 to TRBJ1-5; 7 bases match TRBD1. The germline V gene has CDR1 MGHRA and CDR2 YSYEKL. This CDR3 contains 14 residues. The ends lost 4 bases at V and 7 bases at J; junction bases unmatched: 7. The CDR3 nucleotides read TGCGCCAGCAGCCCTACAGGGGACCGGCAGCCCCAGCATTTT. Encoded protein: CASSPTGDRQPQHF.

V is TRBV28 and J is TRBJ2-1, with 11 nucleotides matching TRBD2. The trim removed 7 bases at V and 4 bases at J, leaving 9 bases unmatched. This CDR3 contains 16 residues. Germline V CDR1 and CDR2: MDHEN, SYDVKM. CDR3 nucleotide sequence: TGTGCCAGCAACGAAGGGACTAGCGGACCTTACAATGAGCAGTTCTTC. Its translation is CASNEGTSGPYNEQFF.

The gene calls are TRBV27 and TRBJ2-6; 7 bases line up with TRBD1. The germline gives CDR1 MNHEY, CDR2 SMNVEV (reference sequence). This CDR3 is 16 amino acids long. V lost 4 bases to trimming and J lost 2 bases; unmatched junction nucleotides: 5. The CDR3 is CASSSLGTAGANVLTF. CDR3 coding DNA: TGTGCCAGCAGTTCCCTCGGGACAGCTGGGGCCAACGTCCTGACTTTC.

This chain joins TRBV9 and TRBJ2-3, with 12 bases identical to TRBD2. V was pared by 4 bases and J by 5 bases, with 11 bases of the junction left unmatched. Germline CDR1 reads SGDLS; CDR2 reads YYNGEE. The CDR3 extends over 17 amino acids. This CDR3 reads CASSTAASGGAVDTQYF. The CDR3 DNA reads as TGTGCCAGCAGCACGGCGGCTAGCGGGGGGGCGGTAGATACGCAGTATTTT.

The chain uses TRBV27 and TRBJ2-1; TRBD1 aligns across 7 bases. CDR1 and CDR2 from the germline V gene are MNHEY and SMNVEV (reference sequence). Germline trimming cut 7 bases from V and 0 bases from J; bases unmatched to any gene: 15. CDR3 length: 18 residues. The CDR3 loop is CASTTRGLRTSSYNEQFF. The CDR3 DNA reads TGTGCCAGCACCACTAGGGGGCTCCGCACTAGCTCCTACAATGAGCAGTTCTTC.

The chain carries TRBV21-1 and TRBJ2-2; the DNA was not used to check the table's D call, TRBD1. TRBV21-1 is a listed pseudogene. The CDR3 contains 16 residues. The CDR3 sequence: CASSNSWGQNTGELFF. As DNA, the CDR3 is TGTGCCAGCAGCAATTCGTGGGGACAGAACACCGGGGAGCTGTTTTTT.

The chain couples TRBV27 to TRBJ2-4, with 7 bases fitting TRBD1. The CDR3 extends over 16 amino acids. Losses at the gene ends were 5 bases for V and 6 bases for J; bases not matched to a gene: 13. CDR1 MNHEY and CDR2 SMNVEV come from the germline V gene (reference sequence). Here the CDR3 reads CASSPLDRVVGNIQYF. CDR3 DNA sequence: TGTGCCAGCAGTCCCCTTGACAGGGTGGTAGGAAACATTCAGTACTTC.